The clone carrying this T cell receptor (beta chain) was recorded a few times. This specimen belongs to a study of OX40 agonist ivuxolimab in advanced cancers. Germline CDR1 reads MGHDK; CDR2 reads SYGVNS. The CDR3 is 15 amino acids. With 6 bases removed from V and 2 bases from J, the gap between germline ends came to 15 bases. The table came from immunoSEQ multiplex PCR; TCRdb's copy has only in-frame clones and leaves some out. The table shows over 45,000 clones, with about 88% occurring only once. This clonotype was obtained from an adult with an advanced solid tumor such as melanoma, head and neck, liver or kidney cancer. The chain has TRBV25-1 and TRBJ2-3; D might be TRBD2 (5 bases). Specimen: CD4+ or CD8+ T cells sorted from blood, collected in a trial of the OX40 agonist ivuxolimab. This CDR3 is CASSGSGAHTDTQYF. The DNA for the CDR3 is TGTGCCAGCAGCGGCAGCGGAGCCCACACAGATACGCAGTATTTT.